The source of this T cell receptor (beta chain) is a study of T-cell reconstitution after alpha-beta-depleted transplantation in children. Unique molecular identifiers were incorporated during preparation of the TCRbeta library. Each CDR3 protein gets one entry after TCRdb re-called the PCR reads with MiXCR. Seen here are hundreds of thousands of distinct CDR3 sequences, around 13% observed once, and the top ten hold roughly 2.3%. Unmatched junction bases numbered 8, after V lost 5 bases and J lost 2 bases. CDR1 is ENHRY, CDR2 SYGVKD, per germline. CDR3 length: 18 amino acids. This clonotype was recorded a few times. Its target is not known. Overall study results and limits: From surviving recipient T cells and thymic progenitors came the high day-60 TCRbeta diversity observed in some patients. T cells produced anew were the main source of T-cell counts and diversity one year after transplant.

The TCR comes from a male patient aged 5 to 17 who had a stem cell transplant for acute myeloid leukemia, so the T cells may come from the graft donor. J is TRBJ2-1 and V is TRBV10-3; 14 bases are shared with TRBD2. Sequenced material: PBMCs, mostly from graft donor cells, taken 360 days after TCRalphabeta/CD19-depleted stem cell transplant. The CDR3 nucleotides are TGTGCCATCAGTCCCGGGACTAGCGGGAGAGGGGCCTACAATGAGCAGTTCTTC. Its translation: CAISPGTSGRGAYNEQFF.